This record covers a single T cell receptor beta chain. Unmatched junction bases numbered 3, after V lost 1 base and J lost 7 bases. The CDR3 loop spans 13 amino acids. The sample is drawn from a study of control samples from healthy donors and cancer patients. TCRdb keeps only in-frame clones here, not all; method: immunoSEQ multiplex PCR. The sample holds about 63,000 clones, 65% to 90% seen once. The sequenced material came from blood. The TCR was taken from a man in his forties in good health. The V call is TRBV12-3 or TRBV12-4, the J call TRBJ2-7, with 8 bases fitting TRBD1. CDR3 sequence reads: CASSLGTGREQYF. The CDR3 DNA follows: TGTGCCAGCAGTTTAGGGACAGGGCGGGAGCAGTACTTC.